These 15 T cell receptor beta chains came from one sample sequenced in a study of blood T cell repertoires in COVID-19. Clones were sequenced by immunoSEQ multiplex PCR, and TCRdb holds only the in-frame ones, with some missing. The sample yields about 190,000 clones, approximately 90% seen once. The sequenced sample consisted of PBMCs or T cells enriched from blood (not recorded which). These receptors all come from a woman aged 40 to 49 in a cohort exposed to, infected with or recovered from COVID-19 (not recorded which).

The chain employs TRBV28 and TRBJ1-1; D gene unclear. There are 13 residues in the CDR3. Germline V CDR1 and CDR2: MDHEN, SYDVKM. Trimming stripped 4 bases from V and 3 bases from J, with 9 bases between. CDR3 residues: CASSSSVHTEAFF. The DNA for the CDR3 is TGTGCCAGCAGTTCCTCGGTGCACACTGAAGCTTTCTTT. Full variable domain (remainder filled in from reference TRBV28 and TRBJ1-1): DVKVTQSSRYLVKRTGEKVFLECVQDMDHENMFWYRQDPGLGLRLIYFSYDVKMKEKGDIPEGYSVSREKKERFSLILESASTNQTSMYLCASSSSVHTEAFFGQGTRLTVV.

The chain links TRBV7-9 to TRBJ2-2; no definite D call. This CDR3 has 12 residues. Germline V gives CDR1 SEHNR, CDR2 FQNEAQ (reference sequence). V was pared by 5 bases and J by 7 bases, with 8 bases between. The CDR3 region is CASSQGGGELFF. Written as DNA, the CDR3 is TGTGCCAGCAGCCAAGGCGGCGGGGAGCTGTTTTTT.

The V and J genes are TRBV27 and TRBJ1-1, with 8 nucleotides matching TRBD1. V gave up 9 bases and J gave up 4 bases; unmatched junction bases: 13. The CDR3 contains 15 residues. Germline assignment: CDR1 MNHEY and CDR2 SMNVEV (reference sequence). CDR3 region: CASSPRDRGFTEAFF. CDR3 DNA sequence: TGTGCCAGTTCGCCTCGCGACAGGGGTTTCACTGAAGCTTTCTTT.

The chain carries TRBV11-3 and TRBJ2-1; TRBD2 might be the D (7 bases). The germline V gene encodes CDR1 SGHNT and CDR2 YENEEA. This CDR3 contains 15 residues. The ends were cut back, 5 bases at V and 7 bases at J, with 18 bases in the middle. CDR3 loop: CASSPLTGGPNEQFF. CDR3 sequence (DNA): TGTGCCAGCAGCCCCTTAACGGGGGGCCCGAATGAGCAGTTCTTC.

The V gene is TRBV18, the J gene TRBJ1-2; 7 bases match TRBD1. The CDR3 is made up of 16 amino acids. CDR1 KGHSH and CDR2 LQKENI come from the germline V gene. Trimming removed 0 bases from V and 0 bases from J; junction bases left unmatched: 4. This chain's CDR3 is CASSPPGTAANYGYTF. In nucleotides, the CDR3 is TGTGCCAGCTCACCACCGGGGACAGCCGCTAACTATGGCTACACCTTC.

This clone has only a few counts. This chain uses TRBV11-1 with TRBJ2-3, with TRBD2 matching 8 bases. The CDR3 extends over 14 amino acids. The V gene end was trimmed by 2 bases and the J gene end by 6 bases; junction bases not matched to a gene: 4. Per the germline V gene, CDR1 is SGHAT and CDR2 is FQDESV (reference sequence). CDR3 in DNA: TGTGCCAGCAGCTTACCGGGGGGGCCGGATACGCAGTATTTT. Translated, it gives CASSLPGGPDTQYF. Full variable domain (outside the CDR3, taken from reference TRBV11-1 and TRBJ2-3): EAEVAQSPRYKITEKSQAVAFWCDPISGHATLYWYRQILGQGPELLVQFQDESVVDDSQLPKDRFSAERLKGVDSTLKIQPAELGDSAMYLCASSLPGGPDTQYFGPGTRLTVL.

The chain uses TRBV27 and TRBJ2-2, with 10 nucleotides matching TRBD2. Trimming took 5 bases from V and 8 from J; bases not matched to a gene: 2. The CDR3 has 13 amino acids. CDR1 MNHEY and CDR2 SMNVEV come from the germline V gene (reference sequence). DNA of the CDR3: TGTGCCAGCAGTCTTAGCGGGAGGGGGGAGCTGTTTTTT. Amino acids: CASSLSGRGELFF.

The count of this clone is one. The V call is TRBV5-5, the J call TRBJ1-2; a possible D gene is TRBD1 (5 bases). Germline V lookup: CDR1 SGHKS, CDR2 YYEKEE (reference sequence). Trimming pared 6 bases from V and 6 bases from J, leaving 12 bases between. The CDR3 length is 12 residues. The DNA for the CDR3 is TGTGCCAGCACCAGGGAACAGCATGGCTACACCTTC. Residues: CASTREQHGYTF.

The chain employs TRBV10-3 and TRBJ2-1; 12 bases line up with TRBD2. V dropped 11 bases and J dropped 6; count of bases not matched to a gene: 5. Germline loops: CDR1 ENHRY, CDR2 SYGVKD. The CDR3 has 13 amino acids. Written as DNA, the CDR3 is TGTGCCGTTACGACTAGCGGGGGCAATGAGCAGTTCTTC. It specifies CAVTTSGGNEQFF.

This clone has only a few counts. The rearrangement uses TRBV11-2 and TRBJ2-3; the match to TRBD1 covers 8 bases. There are 18 residues in the CDR3. The germline V gene has CDR1 SGHAT and CDR2 FQNNGV. Trimming removed 4 bases from V and 2 bases from J; junction bases left unmatched: 14. In DNA, the CDR3 is TGTGCCAGCAGCTCCGGGACAGGAACGTCCGTTATCACAGATACGCAGTATTTT. As protein: CASSSGTGTSVITDTQYF.

The chain couples TRBV18 to TRBJ1-1; D call uncertain. Trimming shortened V by 3 bases and J by 1 base, and 21 bases separated the two germline ends. Germline V gene data show CDR1 as KGHSH and CDR2 as LQKENI. The CDR3 is 18 residues long. DNA for the CDR3: TGTGCCAGCTCACCGAGTAATTTGGCTAGTCGCTCGAACACTGAAGCTTTCTTT. This sequence encodes CASSPSNLASRSNTEAFF.

The chain is built from TRBV2 and TRBJ2-7; 9 positions agree with TRBD1. The CDR3 sequence is 17 residues long. Per germline, CDR1 SNHLY and CDR2 FYNNEI. The V segment lost 3 bases and the J segment 4 bases; nucleotides outside the gene matches: 13. For the CDR3, the DNA is TGTGCCAGCAGTGAGGATGGGTCCGGGACAGGGTCTTACGAGCAGTACTTC. Its translation is CASSEDGSGTGSYEQYF. The full variable domain, completed using reference TRBV2 and TRBJ2-7, is EPEVTQTPSHQVTQMGQEVILRCVPISNHLYFYWYRQILGQKVEFLVSFYNNEISEKSEIFDDQFSVERPDGSNFTLKIRSTKLEDSAMYFCASSEDGSGTGSYEQYFGPGTRLTVT.

This chain uses TRBV9 with TRBJ1-6; tentative D call: TRBD1 (6 bases). The CDR3 runs 15 residues. Trimming removed 6 bases at V and 7 bases at J, with 17 bases between. Germline V lookup: CDR1 SGDLS, CDR2 YYNGEE. The CDR3 DNA sequence: TGTGCCAGCACCAAAGATCTGGGACACAATTCACCCCTCCACTTT. Translation gives CASTKDLGHNSPLHF.

Turning to this clone: Within the sample, other DNA sequences also encode this same CDR3. The chain has TRBV5-1 and TRBJ2-7, with D tentatively TRBD1 (5 bases). V lost 0 bases, J lost 4 bases, and 11 bases lay in between. CDR1 and CDR2 (germline): SGHRS, YFSETQ. This CDR3 is 14 amino acids long. CDR3 nucleotides: TGCGCCAGCAGCTTGGCCGGTCAGGGTTACGAGCAGTACTTC. It yields the protein CASSLAGQGYEQYF.

This chain connects TRBV27 to TRBJ2-7; TRBD1 is a possible D gene (5 bases). The germline V and J ends were trimmed by 3 bases and 6 bases, with 9 bases remaining between them. Germline V gene sequence: CDR1 MNHEY, CDR2 SMNVEV (reference sequence). CDR3 length: 12 residues. DNA of the CDR3: TGTGCCAGCAGTTTTTTGGGGCTCGAGCAGTACTTC. Amino acid sequence: CASSFLGLEQYF.